This TCR beta chain was identified in a study of T-cell memory formation after mild COVID-19. V lost 6 bases and J lost 4, with 10 bases in between. The CDR3 is 11 amino acids. Germline loops: CDR1 SQVTM, CDR2 ANQGSEA. Each CDR3 protein gets one entry after TCRdb re-called the 5' RACE reads with MiXCR. The table shows about 210,000 distinct CDR3 sequences, with under 30% occurring only once. Only one count was recorded for this clonotype. Material: PBMCs or a T cell subset sorted from them (not recorded which). This receptor was taken from an adult woman who had mild COVID-19 (a few samples of this study predate the infection). Cell type and time point are not known. The chain is built from TRBV29-1 and TRBJ2-7, with D possibly being TRBD1 (5 bases). The CDR3 spells CSVARGYEQYF. The DNA for the CDR3 is TGCAGCGTCGCTAGGGGATACGAGCAGTACTTC.